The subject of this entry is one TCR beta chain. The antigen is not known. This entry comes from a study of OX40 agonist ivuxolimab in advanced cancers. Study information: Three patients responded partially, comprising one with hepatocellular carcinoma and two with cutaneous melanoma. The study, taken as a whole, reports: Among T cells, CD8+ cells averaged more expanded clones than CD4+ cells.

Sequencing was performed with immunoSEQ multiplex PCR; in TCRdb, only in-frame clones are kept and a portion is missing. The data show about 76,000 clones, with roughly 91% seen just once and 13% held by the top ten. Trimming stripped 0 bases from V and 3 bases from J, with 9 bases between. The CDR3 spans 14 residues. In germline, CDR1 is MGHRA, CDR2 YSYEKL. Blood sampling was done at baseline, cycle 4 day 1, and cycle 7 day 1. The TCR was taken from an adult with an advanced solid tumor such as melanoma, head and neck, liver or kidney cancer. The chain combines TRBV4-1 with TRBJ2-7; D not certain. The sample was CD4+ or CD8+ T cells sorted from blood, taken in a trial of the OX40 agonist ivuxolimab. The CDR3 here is CASSQEEVFYEQYF. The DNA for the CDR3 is TGCGCCAGCAGCCAAGAAGAGGTGTTCTACGAGCAGTACTTC.